This is a list of T cell receptor beta chains from one sample in a study of CD8+CD57+ T cells in acquired aplastic anemia. TCRdb reprocessed the reads with MiXCR, giving one entry per CDR3 protein. The sample includes more than 150,000 distinct CDR3 sequences, almost 50% seen only once; the top ten take over 10%. Sequenced: sorted CD4+, CD8+, or CD8+CD57+ T cells (not recorded which) from PBMCs. The origin of the receptors is a human donor with aplastic anemia. The CDR3 runs from the conserved cysteine through the conserved F or W. A D gene is named only where the DNA matches it firmly. Rows may omit the clone size; those that give it use once, few, many or a size class.

size | J | D | V | DNA | CDR3
few | TRBJ2-3 | NA | TRBV2 | TGTGCCAGCAGTGAGCAGGGGTTGACAGATACGCAGTATTTT | CASSEQGLTDTQYF
many | TRBJ1-4 | NA | TRBV15 | TGTGCCACCAGCAGAGATATTGAGGCCTCCGAAAAACTGTTTTTT | CATSRDIEASEKLFF
once | TRBJ2-1 | TRBD2 | TRBV9 | TGTGCCAGCAGCGCCGGACTAGCCGACAATGAGCAGTTCTTC | CASSAGLADNEQFF
many | TRBJ2-3 | TRBD1 | TRBV29-1 | TGCAGCGTTGACGACAGGGGGTCAGATACGCAGTATTTT | CSVDDRGSDTQYF
many | TRBJ2-3 | NA | TRBV7-8 | TGTGCCAGCAGTCCCTACGCGGATCCAGATACGCAGTATTTT | CASSPYADPDTQYF
many | TRBJ2-1 | TRBD1 | TRBV4-1 | TGCGCCAGCAGCCAAACGGGACAGGGGTCATACAATGAGCAGTTCTTC | CASSQTGQGSYNEQFF
NA | TRBJ1-5 | NA | TRBV7-2 | TGTGCCAGCAGCTCGGGAGGGGGTCAGCCCCAGCATTTT | CASSSGGGQPQHF
NA | TRBJ2-7 | TRBD1 | TRBV11-1 | TGTGCCAGCAGCTTAAGTAGGGGACAGTACTCCTACGAGCAGTACTTC | CASSLSRGQYSYEQYF
NA | TRBJ2-5 | NA | TRBV20-1 | TGCAGTGCTAGAGATCGGCGGGAGACCCAGTACTTC | CSARDRRETQYF
NA | TRBJ2-5 | NA | TRBV7-9 | TGTGCCAGTAGTATAGAGCTAGGGGAGGAAGAGACCCAGTACTTC | CASSIELGEEETQYF
NA | TRBJ1-2 | TRBD1 | TRBV20-1 | TGCAGTGCTAGCGGACAGGGGCGTACTAACTATGGCTACACCTTC | CSASGQGRTNYGYTF
many | TRBJ1-1 | TRBD1 | TRBV29-1 | TGCAGCGCCAGGACAGGGCTGCACACTGAAGCTTTCTTT | CSARTGLHTEAFF
many | TRBJ1-4 | NA | TRBV7-8 | TGTGCCAGCAGCCTGCGGAAGGGTGATGAAAAACTGTTTTTT | CASSLRKGDEKLFF
few | TRBJ2-7 | TRBD1 | TRBV7-2 | TGTGCCAGCACCCGGGACAGGGGATACGAGCAGTACTTC | CASTRDRGYEQYF
NA | TRBJ1-2 | NA | TRBV30 | TGTGCCTGGAGAGGACGGGGTGTAGGCTATGGCTACACCTTC | CAWRGRGVGYGYTF
once | TRBJ1-6 | TRBD1 | TRBV2 | TGTGCCAGCAGTGATAGGGACAGCAGAAATTCACCCCTCCACTTT | CASSDRDSRNSPLHF
NA | TRBJ1-2 | NA | TRBV2 | TGTGCCAGCAAGGGCACTAACAACTATGGCTACACCTTC | CASKGTNNYGYTF
NA | TRBJ2-7 | TRBD1 | TRBV5-1 | TGCGCCAGCAGCCCTACAGGGGTTAACTACGAGCAGTACTTC | CASSPTGVNYEQYF
NA | TRBJ1-1 | TRBD1 | TRBV19 | TGTGCCAGTAGTGTCCCCCCCGGGACAGTGAACTCATTT | CASSVPPGTVNSF
few | TRBJ2-7 | NA | TRBV20-1 | TGCAGTGCTGGGGCTCGCTCCTACGAGCAGTACTTC | CSAGARSYEQYF
many | TRBJ1-2 | TRBD1 | TRBV12-3/TRBV12-4 | TGTGCCAGCAGGGACCGGGACAGAAAAAACTATGGCTACACCTTC | CASRDRDRKNYGYTF
many | TRBJ2-2 | NA | TRBV19 | TGTGCCAGTAGTATAGTTTCTCCCACCGGGGAGCTGTTTTTT | CASSIVSPTGELFF